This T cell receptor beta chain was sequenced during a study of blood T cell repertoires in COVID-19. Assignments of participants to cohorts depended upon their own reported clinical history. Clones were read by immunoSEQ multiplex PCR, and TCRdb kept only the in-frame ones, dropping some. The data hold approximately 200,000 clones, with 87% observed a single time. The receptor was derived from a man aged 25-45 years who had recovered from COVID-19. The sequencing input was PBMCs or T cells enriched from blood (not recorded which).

CDR3 protein: CASSRPGQGLYEQYF. CDR3 bases: TGTGCCAGCAGCCGACCGGGACAGGGATTATACGAGCAGTACTTC. J is TRBJ2-7 and V is TRBV27, with 9 nucleotides matching TRBD1. V shed 6 bases and J 4 bases; nucleotides not matched to a gene: 10. CDR1 is MNHEY and CDR2 is SMNVEV in the germline V gene (reference sequence). The CDR3 is 15 amino acids.